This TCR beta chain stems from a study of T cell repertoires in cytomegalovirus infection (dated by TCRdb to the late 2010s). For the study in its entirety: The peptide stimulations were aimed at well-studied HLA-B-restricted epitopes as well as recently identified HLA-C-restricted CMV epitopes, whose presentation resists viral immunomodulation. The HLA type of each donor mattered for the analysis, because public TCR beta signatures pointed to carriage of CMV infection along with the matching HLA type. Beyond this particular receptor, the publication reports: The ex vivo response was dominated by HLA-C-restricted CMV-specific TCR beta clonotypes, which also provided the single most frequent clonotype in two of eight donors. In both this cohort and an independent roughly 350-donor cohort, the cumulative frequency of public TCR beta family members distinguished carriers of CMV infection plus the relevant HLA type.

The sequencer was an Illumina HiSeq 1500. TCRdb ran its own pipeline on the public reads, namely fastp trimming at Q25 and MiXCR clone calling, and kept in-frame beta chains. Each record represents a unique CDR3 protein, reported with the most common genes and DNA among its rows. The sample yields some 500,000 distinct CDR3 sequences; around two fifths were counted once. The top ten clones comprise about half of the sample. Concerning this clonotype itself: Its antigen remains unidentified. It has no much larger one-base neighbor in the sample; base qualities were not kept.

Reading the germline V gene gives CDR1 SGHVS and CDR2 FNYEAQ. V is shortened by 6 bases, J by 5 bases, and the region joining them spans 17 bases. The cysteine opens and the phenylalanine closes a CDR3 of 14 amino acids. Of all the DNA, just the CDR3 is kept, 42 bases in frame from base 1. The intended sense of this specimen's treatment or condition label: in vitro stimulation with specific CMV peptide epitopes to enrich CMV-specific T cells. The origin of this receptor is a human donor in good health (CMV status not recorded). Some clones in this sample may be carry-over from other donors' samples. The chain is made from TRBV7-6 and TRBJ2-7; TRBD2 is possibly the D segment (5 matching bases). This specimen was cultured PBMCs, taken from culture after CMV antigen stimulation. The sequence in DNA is TGTGCCAGCAGACCTGGCCGGGGTGGAAACGAGCAGTACTTC. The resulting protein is CASRPGRGGNEQYF.